This entry concerns a single TCR beta chain. Per the germline V gene, CDR1 is SQVTM and CDR2 is ANQGSEA. V lost 3 bases and J 0 bases, leaving 6 bases between the germline ends. The CDR3 runs to 12 residues. Combining iRepertoire HTBI primers with Arm-PCR of CDR3 regions, the authors built TCR beta libraries. TCRdb redid the calling of the multiplex PCR reads with MiXCR, one entry per CDR3 protein. The table has 250,000 to 300,000 distinct CDR3 sequences, approximately 20% seen once. This entry comes from a study of regulatory T cells in long-lasting Graves disease. Time point in this sample: persistent/refractory GD, antithyroid drugs over 5 years with positive TRAb. Making the TCR library involved RNA that had been extracted from PBMCs.

This clonotype was sampled from a female donor with Graves disease. The chain recombines TRBV29-1 with TRBJ2-7; D is unresolved. The starting material was peripheral blood mononuclear cells (PBMCs), obtained when the disease was refractory, from a patient treated with antithyroid drugs. The CDR3 DNA reads TGCAGCGTTGAGGTAGCCTCCTACGAGCAGTACTTC. Its protein is CSVEVASYEQYF.